What follows describes a single TCR beta chain. Its antigen is unknown. Patients were aged 18 to 65, had disease duration under 2 months, and had newly diagnosed hyperthyroidism. From RNA transcripts, TCR beta CDR3 regions were amplified. The TCR CDR3 first-round RT-PCR relied on the HTBI primer set. TCRdb processed the multiplex PCR reads anew with MiXCR; each CDR3 protein has one entry. Found here are over 150,000 distinct CDR3 sequences, less than 20% of them singletons; the top ten hold 40% to 65%. The data are from a study of T cells in Graves' hyperthyroidism and ophthalmopathy. Study-wide background: Pretreatment peripheral blood was obtained at initial diagnosis. Broader study findings: Most clonotypes that expanded in the thyroid above 0.001 also showed up in blood.

From germline, CDR1 is SGHTA and CDR2 FQGTGA. Trimming took 0 bases from V and 4 from J, leaving 15 bases between them. This CDR3 spans 17 amino acids. This TCR was recovered from a woman in her forties or fifties with Graves' hyperthyroidism. J is TRBJ2-2 and V is TRBV7-3; TRBD1 might be the D (6 bases). What was sequenced was blood. CDR3 loop: CASSLTGQGSGTGELFF. The CDR3 DNA is TGTGCCAGCAGCTTAACGGGGCAGGGGAGCGGCACCGGGGAGCTGTTTTTT.